The present T cell receptor (beta chain) was sequenced within a study of regulatory T cells in long-lasting Graves disease. The V and J ends lost 2 bases and 6 bases respectively, with 14 bases between them. Germline CDR1 reads MNHEY; CDR2 reads SVGEGT. The CDR3 runs to 15 residues. Investigators prepared the TCR beta libraries by applying iRepertoire HTBI primers and Arm-PCR of CDR3 regions. TCRdb recomputed calls from the multiplex PCR reads with MiXCR, one row per CDR3 protein. This table has 350,000 to 400,000 distinct CDR3 sequences, 16% appearing once. The time point here: newly diagnosed GD, antithyroid drugs for less than 3 months. RNA extracted from PBMCs served as the sequencing template. The same data also contributed to another study, on T cells in Graves' hyperthyroidism and ophthalmopathy.

The chain joins TRBV6-2 or TRBV6-3 to TRBJ2-1, with a possible D match to TRBD2 (5 bases). Specimen: peripheral blood mononuclear cells (PBMCs), collected at new diagnosis, from a patient treated with antithyroid drugs. This sequence originates from a young woman with Graves disease. Written as DNA, the CDR3 is TGTGCCAGCAGTTACGGGCCCGGCGGGCGCAATGAGCAGTTCTTC. Protein sequence: CASSYGPGGRNEQFF.